This T cell receptor (beta chain) was recovered during a study of blood T cell repertoires in COVID-19. The germline CDR1 and CDR2 sequences are LNHDA and SQIVND (reference sequence). The CDR3 is 15 amino acids. The V segment lost 3 bases and the J segment 2 bases; nucleotides outside the gene matches: 6. Here immunoSEQ multiplex PCR was the method, and the copy in TCRdb shows in-frame clones only, minus some. The table shows roughly 80,000 clones, with around nine tenths occurring only once. The V gene is TRBV19, the J gene TRBJ2-5, with 7 bases that match TRBD2. The receptor was isolated from a middle-aged man with active COVID-19. Sequenced sample: peripheral blood. CDR3 loop: CASSIGGDPQETQYF. CDR3 sequence (DNA): TGTGCCAGTAGTATTGGGGGGGATCCACAAGAGACCCAGTACTTC.